The 29 T cell receptor beta chains below come from one sample, sequenced in a study of blood T cell repertoires in COVID-19. Assay: immunoSEQ multiplex PCR; the TCRdb copy retains only in-frame clones and omits some. The sample comprises 60,000 to 75,000 clones, approximately 80% of which are singletons, and around 5.1% rests with the top ten. The sample was peripheral blood. These receptor sequences come from a woman aged 70-85 years with acute or convalescent COVID-19.

This chain connects TRBV3-1 (or the pseudogene TRBV3-2) to TRBJ1-2; D remains ambiguous. The length of the CDR3 is 16 residues. V lost 4 bases, J lost 7 bases, and 22 bases lay in between. Germline CDR1 LGHDT, CDR2 YNNKEL (reference sequence). The CDR3 protein is CASSRPTGSFPIGYTF. The CDR3, as DNA: TGTGCCAGCAGCCGGCCAACGGGGTCATTCCCTATTGGCTACACCTTC.

The genes are TRBV9 and TRBJ2-5, with 10 nucleotides matching TRBD2. The CDR3 runs to 16 residues. Germline CDR1 is SGDLS and CDR2 is YYNGEE. The J segment lost 4 bases and the V segment lost 3 bases, leaving 9 bases of the junction unmatched. CDR3 residues: CASSAGVLAGGETQYF. Written as DNA, the CDR3 is TGTGCCAGCAGCGCCGGGGTCTTAGCGGGGGGAGAGACCCAGTACTTC.

The chain is built from TRBV5-1 and TRBJ1-3; D is unresolved. Trimming took 4 bases from V and 0 from J, leaving 8 bases between them. The CDR3 has 14 amino acids. The germline CDR1 and CDR2 sequences are SGHRS and YFSETQ. The CDR3 reads CASSGDNSGNTIYF. The CDR3 region has the DNA TGCGCCAGCAGCGGTGACAACTCTGGAAACACCATATATTTT.

This clone was seen only a few times. The chain couples TRBV18 to TRBJ2-1; the D gene is possibly TRBD1 (6 bases). V lost 2 bases and J 5 bases, leaving 10 bases between the germline ends. Germline-derived CDR1 and CDR2 are KGHSH and LQKENI. The CDR3 contains 14 residues. CDR3 in amino acids: CASSPTNRDNEQFF. The CDR3, as DNA: TGTGCCAGCTCACCAACGAACAGGGACAATGAGCAGTTCTTC.

This chain links TRBV7-9 with TRBJ1-6, with 7 bases aligning to TRBD1. Germline loops: CDR1 SEHNR, CDR2 FQNEAQ (reference sequence). The J segment lost 5 bases and the V segment lost 4 bases, leaving 2 bases of the junction unmatched. The CDR3 extends over 14 amino acids. In nucleotides, the CDR3 is TGTGCCAGCAGCTCGACAGGGAATAATTCACCCCTCCACTTT. Translated: CASSSTGNNSPLHF.

This clone turned up a few times. The chain recombines TRBV11-3 with TRBJ1-1; D unresolved. Trimming cost V 5 bases and J 3 bases, with 4 bases left between them. From germline, CDR1 is SGHNT and CDR2 YENEEA. The CDR3 has 11 residues. The DNA for the CDR3 is TGTGCCAGCAGCATATACACTGAAGCTTTCTTT. Its protein is CASSIYTEAFF.

V and J are TRBV3-1 (or the pseudogene TRBV3-2) and TRBJ1-3, with unresolved D. The CDR3 runs to 14 residues. Germline assignment: CDR1 LGHDT and CDR2 YNNKEL (reference sequence). V dropped 0 bases and J dropped 5 bases, with 8 bases sitting between them. CDR3 amino acids: CASSQEGGRNTIYF. The CDR3 nucleotides read TGTGCCAGCAGCCAAGAGGGAGGGCGAAACACCATATATTTT.

The chain couples TRBV5-4 to TRBJ2-7; possible D gene TRBD1, 6 bases. V was pared by 4 bases and J by 4 bases, with 15 bases between. The CDR3 consists of 14 residues. The germline gives CDR1 SGHNT, CDR2 YYREEE (reference sequence). CDR3 sequence: CASSGTPGPYEQYF. The DNA of the CDR3 is TGTGCCAGCAGCGGGACACCCGGCCCTTACGAGCAGTACTTC.

As to this clone: A junction end diverges from the germline sequence, so it may reflect a read error. This sequence joins TRBV29-1 and TRBJ2-7; TRBD1 agrees at 8 bases. This CDR3 comprises 12 residues. Germline V gives CDR1 SQVTM, CDR2 ANQGSEA. The CDR3 is CSVEAGTGPLDF. The CDR3 DNA reads TGCAGCGTTGAAGCGGGGACAGGTCCCCTGGACTTC.

This clone was recorded a few times. V usage is TRBV11-3 and J usage is TRBJ2-5; 10 bases fit TRBD2. V dropped 11 bases and J dropped 6; count of bases not matched to a gene: 9. The CDR3 is made up of 13 amino acids. CDR1 SGHNT and CDR2 YENEEA come from the germline V gene. The CDR3 reads CAGAVAGGQTQYF. CDR3 nucleotides: TGTGCCGGGGCGGTAGCGGGGGGACAGACCCAGTACTTC.

The chain uses TRBV28 and TRBJ1-2; 9 nucleotides agree with TRBD1. Germline V lookup: CDR1 MDHEN, CDR2 SYDVKM. Trimming took 6 bases from V and 8 from J; bases not matched to a gene: 4. There are 12 residues in the CDR3. CDR3 sequence: CASRYTGGGYTF. The CDR3, as DNA: TGTGCCAGCAGGTATACAGGGGGCGGCTACACCTTC.

This clone was seen a single time. The rearrangement uses TRBV27 and TRBJ2-3, with D tentatively TRBD1 (5 bases). Trimming took off 0 bases at V and 11 bases at J, with 15 bases between the two ends. This CDR3 region has 14 residues. The germline CDR1 and CDR2 sequences are MNHEY and SMNVEV (reference sequence). This CDR3 is CASSLSTPGKGQYF. The CDR3 coding sequence is TGTGCCAGCAGTTTATCGACCCCAGGGAAGGGGCAGTATTTT.

The chain has TRBV19 and TRBJ1-4; D is uncertain. The CDR3 extends over 14 amino acids. V shed 7 bases and J shed 7 bases, with 16 bases lying between them. Per the germline V gene, CDR1 is LNHDA and CDR2 is SQIVND (reference sequence). CDR3 in amino acids: CASNAGVVSEKLFF. The CDR3 DNA reads TGTGCCAGTAATGCAGGCGTGGTGAGTGAAAAACTGTTTTTT.

This sequence joins TRBV11-2 and TRBJ2-5; D is unclear. V gave up 0 bases and J gave up 1 base, with 3 bases separating them. The germline V gene has CDR1 SGHAT and CDR2 FQNNGV. The CDR3 covers 13 residues. This chain's CDR3 is CASSLDLQETQYF. The CDR3 coding sequence is TGTGCCAGCAGCTTAGATCTCCAAGAGACCCAGTACTTC.

The CDR3 is CASSDPGQGYTEAFF. CDR3 in DNA: TGTGCCAGCAGTGATCCGGGACAGGGGTACACTGAAGCTTTCTTT. The chain carries TRBV6-2 or TRBV6-3 and TRBJ1-1, with TRBD1 matching over 10 bases. J lost 3 bases, V lost 5 bases, and 6 bases had no gene match. The germline gives CDR1 MNHEY, CDR2 SVGEGT. The CDR3 spans 15 residues.

The rearrangement joins TRBV9 to TRBJ1-2; D is undetermined. This CDR3 is 14 amino acids long. The V and J ends lost 4 bases and 3 bases respectively, with 13 bases between them. Germline values: CDR1 SGDLS, CDR2 YYNGEE. The CDR3: CASSQSTGHYGYTF. CDR3 in DNA: TGTGCCAGCAGCCAAAGCACGGGTCACTATGGCTACACCTTC.

The chain has TRBV5-5 and TRBJ1-5; 11 bases agree with TRBD1. CDR3 size: 16 residues. Germline V gives CDR1 SGHKS, CDR2 YYEKEE (reference sequence). The trim removed 4 bases at V and 6 bases at J, leaving 9 bases unmatched. CDR3 residues: CASSRLVGQGVQPQHF. The CDR3 DNA reads as TGTGCCAGCAGCCGTTTAGTGGGACAGGGGGTTCAGCCCCAGCATTTT.

The chain couples TRBV29-1 to TRBJ1-2; TRBD1 matches 11 bases. The CDR3 runs 14 residues. The V segment lost 7 bases and the J segment 5 bases; nucleotides outside the gene matches: 9. CDR1 is SQVTM, CDR2 ANQGSEA, per germline. Here the CDR3 reads CSAGPDRGLYGYTF. CDR3 DNA: TGCAGCGCAGGACCGGACAGGGGGCTATATGGCTACACCTTC. Full variable domain (rest looked up from reference TRBV29-1 and TRBJ1-2): SAVISQKPSRDICQRGTSLTIQCQVDSQVTMMFWYRQQPGQSLTLIATANQGSEATYESGFVIDKFPISRPNLTFSTLTVSNMSPEDSSIYLCSAGPDRGLYGYTFGSGTRLTVV.

Written as DNA, the CDR3 is TGCGCCAGCAGCTTGAGGGGCGGCGATGAAAAACTGTTTTTT. The encoded protein is CASSLRGGDEKLFF. This chain uses TRBV5-1 with TRBJ1-4; D is possibly TRBD1 (5 bases). There are 14 residues in the CDR3. Per the germline V gene, CDR1 is SGHRS and CDR2 is YFSETQ. The germline V and J ends were trimmed by 1 base and 6 bases, with 10 bases remaining between them.

The CDR3 DNA reads as TGTGCCACCAGCAGATCGGGGATAGGTGAAAAACTGTTTTTT. Translation: CATSRSGIGEKLFF. This chain links TRBV15 with TRBJ1-4; D unclear. This CDR3 spans 14 amino acids. CDR1 and CDR2 (germline): LNHNV, YYDKDF (reference sequence). Deletions cut 2 bases from V and 7 bases from J, with 11 bases between. The full variable domain, with the rest looked up from reference TRBV15 and TRBJ1-4, is DAMVIQNPRYQVTQFGKPVTLSCSQTLNHNVMYWYQQKSSQAPKLLFHYYDKDFNNEADTPDNFQSRRPNTSFCFLDIRSPGLGDTAMYLCATSRSGIGEKLFFGSGTQLSVL.

The V gene is TRBV6-5, the J gene TRBJ2-7, with 7 positions matching TRBD1. The CDR3 has 14 residues. V was pared by 4 bases and J by 2 bases, with 5 bases of the junction left unmatched. Per germline, CDR1 MNHEY and CDR2 SVGAGI. CDR3 nucleotides: TGTGCCAGCAGTTTAGCCGGGACAGCCTACGAGCAGTACTTC. This sequence encodes CASSLAGTAYEQYF.

The chain carries TRBV4-1 and TRBJ2-1; TRBD2 aligns across 8 bases. The V gene end was trimmed by 4 bases and the J gene end by 0 bases; junction bases not matched to a gene: 2. The germline V gene encodes CDR1 MGHRA and CDR2 YSYEKL. The CDR3 has 15 amino acids. CDR3 bases: TGCGCCAGCAGCCCCGGGGGGGACTCCTACAATGAGCAGTTCTTC. Protein sequence: CASSPGGDSYNEQFF.

The rearrangement links TRBV6-5 to TRBJ2-3; TRBD2 might be the D (5 bases). V was shortened by 4 bases and J by 4 bases, with 18 bases between the two germline ends. The CDR3 is 16 residues long. Germline V CDR1 and CDR2: MNHEY, SVGAGI. In nucleotides, the CDR3 is TGTGCCAGCAGTTCTGCCAGGACTTGGTCCGCAGATACGCAGTATTTT. Its translation: CASSSARTWSADTQYF.

The chain has TRBV18 and TRBJ1-4, with D perhaps TRBD1 (5 bases). CDR1 and CDR2 (germline): KGHSH, LQKENI. This CDR3 has 13 residues. Trimming took off 3 bases at V and 6 bases at J, with 8 bases between the two ends. CDR3 loop: CASSPDSYEKLFF. The DNA for the CDR3 is TGTGCCAGCTCACCCGACAGTTATGAAAAACTGTTTTTT.

The gene calls are TRBV21-1 and TRBJ1-6; the DNA was not used to check the table's D call, TRBD1. TRBV21-1 is given as a pseudogene. The CDR3 consists of 20 residues. CDR3 in DNA: TGTGCCAGCAGCAAAGGACCCGGACAGGCAGATTTCTCCTATAATTCACCCCTCCACTTT. Encoded protein: CASSKGPGQADFSYNSPLHF.

J is TRBJ2-2 and V is TRBV7-2; the D gene is possibly TRBD1 (6 bases). Germline CDR1 is SGHTA and CDR2 is FQGNSA. CDR3 length: 15 residues. Trimming took 3 bases from V and 7 from J, leaving 15 bases between them. CDR3 DNA: TGTGCCAGCAGCTTTAAAGACAGGCTAGGCGGGGAGCTGTTTTTT. Its protein product is CASSFKDRLGGELFF.

The genes are TRBV19 and TRBJ2-6, with D possibly being TRBD2 (7 bases). The length of the CDR3 is 18 residues. Germline lookup yields CDR1 LNHDA and CDR2 SQIVND (reference sequence). Trimming left V 2 bases short and J 0 bases short, with 14 bases between. CDR3 coding DNA: TGTGCCAGTAGTATACGGGGGGCGTTAAGCTCTGGGGCCAACGTCCTGACTTTC. It is translated as CASSIRGALSSGANVLTF. The entire variable domain, with the rest obtained from reference TRBV19 and TRBJ2-6, is as follows: DGGITQSPKYLFRKEGQNVTLSCEQNLNHDAMYWYRQDPGQGLRLIYYSQIVNDFQKGDIAEGYSVSREKKESFPLTVTSAQKNPTAFYLCASSIRGALSSGANVLTFGAGSRLTVL.

The genes are TRBV29-1 and TRBJ1-1; 9 nucleotides align to TRBD1. The CDR3 runs to 13 residues. Per the germline V gene, CDR1 is SQVTM and CDR2 is ANQGSEA. Trimming took 7 bases from V and 3 from J; bases not matched to a gene: 6. DNA of the CDR3: TGCAGCGCAGTGACAGGGGGGTACACTGAAGCTTTCTTT. Its translation is CSAVTGGYTEAFF. The variable domain in full, completed from reference TRBV29-1 and TRBJ1-1, reads SAVISQKPSRDICQRGTSLTIQCQVDSQVTMMFWYRQQPGQSLTLIATANQGSEATYESGFVIDKFPISRPNLTFSTLTVSNMSPEDSSIYLCSAVTGGYTEAFFGQGTRLTVV.

The chain carries TRBV19 and TRBJ2-5; a weak D match, TRBD1 (6 bases). Trimming left V 4 bases short and J 1 base short, with 16 bases between. CDR3 length: 16 residues. The V gene's germline CDR1 is LNHDA and CDR2 SQIVND (reference sequence). The CDR3 here is CASSTYTGTIQETQYF. As DNA, the CDR3 is TGTGCCAGTAGTACCTACACCGGGACAATCCAAGAGACCCAGTACTTC.